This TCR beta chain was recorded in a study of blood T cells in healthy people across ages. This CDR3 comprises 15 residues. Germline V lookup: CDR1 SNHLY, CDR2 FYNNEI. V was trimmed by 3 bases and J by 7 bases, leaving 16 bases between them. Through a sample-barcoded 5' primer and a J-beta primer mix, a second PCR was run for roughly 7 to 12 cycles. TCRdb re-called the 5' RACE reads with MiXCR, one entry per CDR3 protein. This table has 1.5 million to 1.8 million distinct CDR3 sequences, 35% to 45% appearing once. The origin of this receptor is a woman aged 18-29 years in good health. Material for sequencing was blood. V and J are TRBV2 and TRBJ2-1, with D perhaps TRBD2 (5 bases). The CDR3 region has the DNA TGTGCCAGCAGTGATAGGGCGGGCGTCAAAAATGAGCAGTTCTTC. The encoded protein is CASSDRAGVKNEQFF. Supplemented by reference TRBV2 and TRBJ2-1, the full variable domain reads EPEVTQTPSHQVTQMGQEVILRCVPISNHLYFYWYRQILGQKVEFLVSFYNNEISEKSEIFDDQFSVERPDGSNFTLKIRSTKLEDSAMYFCASSDRAGVKNEQFFGPGTRLTVL.